This paragraph reports one T cell receptor beta chain. Its antigen is still unknown. Germline-derived CDR1 and CDR2 are MNHEY and SVGAGI. V lost 2 bases and J 0 bases, leaving 5 bases between the germline ends. CDR3 length: 14 amino acids. The sample's treatment: approximately 9-day PBMC culture with coronavirus spike peptide pools or control peptides (ViraFEST assay). The data belong to a study of vaccination and CD4 T cells after COVID-19. With the Oncomine TCR Beta short-read assay, DNA from cultured CD4+ T cells was sequenced. TCRdb reprocessed the PCR reads via MiXCR and lists one record per CDR3 protein. The sample has a few thousand distinct CDR3 sequences; around 34% are singletons.

The chain combines TRBV6-5 with TRBJ1-5; possibly TRBD1 for D (5 bases). This TCR derives from a human donor who had recovered from COVID-19. The sequencing here drew on CD4+ T cells from blood, cultured in vitro, taken after SARS-CoV-2 vaccination. CDR3 in amino acids: CASSYQGSNQPQHF. The CDR3 coding sequence is TGTGCCAGCAGTTACCAGGGTAGCAATCAGCCCCAGCATTTT.